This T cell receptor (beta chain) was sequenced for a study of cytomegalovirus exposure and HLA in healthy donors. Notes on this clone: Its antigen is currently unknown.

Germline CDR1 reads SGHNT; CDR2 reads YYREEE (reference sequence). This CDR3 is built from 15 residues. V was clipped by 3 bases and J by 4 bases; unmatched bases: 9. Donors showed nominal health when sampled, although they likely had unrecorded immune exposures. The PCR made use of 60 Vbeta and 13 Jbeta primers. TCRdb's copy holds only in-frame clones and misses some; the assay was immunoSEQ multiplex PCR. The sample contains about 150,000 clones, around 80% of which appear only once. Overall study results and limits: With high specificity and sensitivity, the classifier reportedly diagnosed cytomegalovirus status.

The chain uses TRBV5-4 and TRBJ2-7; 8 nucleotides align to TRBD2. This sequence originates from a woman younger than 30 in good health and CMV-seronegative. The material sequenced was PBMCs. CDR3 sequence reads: CASSSGGAGGYEQYF. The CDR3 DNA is TGTGCCAGCAGCTCGGGCGGGGCGGGGGGATACGAGCAGTACTTC.